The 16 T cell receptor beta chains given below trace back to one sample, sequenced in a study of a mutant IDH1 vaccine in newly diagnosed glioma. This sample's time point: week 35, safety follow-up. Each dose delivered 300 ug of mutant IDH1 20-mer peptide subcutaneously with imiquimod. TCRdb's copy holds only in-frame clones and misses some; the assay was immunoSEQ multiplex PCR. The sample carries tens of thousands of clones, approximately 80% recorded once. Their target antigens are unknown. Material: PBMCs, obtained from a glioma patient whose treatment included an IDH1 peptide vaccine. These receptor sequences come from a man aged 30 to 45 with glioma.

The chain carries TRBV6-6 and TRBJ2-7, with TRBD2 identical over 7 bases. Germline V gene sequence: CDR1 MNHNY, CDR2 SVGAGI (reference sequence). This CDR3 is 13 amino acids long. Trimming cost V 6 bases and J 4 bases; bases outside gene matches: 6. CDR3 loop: CASRPAGPYEQYF. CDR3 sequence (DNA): TGTGCCAGCAGGCCAGCGGGGCCGTACGAGCAGTACTTC.

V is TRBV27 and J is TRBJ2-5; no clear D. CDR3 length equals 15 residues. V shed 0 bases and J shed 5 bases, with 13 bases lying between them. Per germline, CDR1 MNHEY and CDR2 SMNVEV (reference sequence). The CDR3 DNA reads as TGTGCCAGCAGTTTATCGGGTTCCACCGGGGAGACCCAGTACTTC. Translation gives CASSLSGSTGETQYF.

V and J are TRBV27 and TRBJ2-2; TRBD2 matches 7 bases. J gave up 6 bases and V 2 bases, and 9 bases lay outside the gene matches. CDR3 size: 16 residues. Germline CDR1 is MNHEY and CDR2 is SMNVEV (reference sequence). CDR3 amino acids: CASSLLADPYAGELFF. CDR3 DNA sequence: TGTGCCAGCAGTTTACTAGCGGATCCCTACGCCGGGGAGCTGTTTTTT.

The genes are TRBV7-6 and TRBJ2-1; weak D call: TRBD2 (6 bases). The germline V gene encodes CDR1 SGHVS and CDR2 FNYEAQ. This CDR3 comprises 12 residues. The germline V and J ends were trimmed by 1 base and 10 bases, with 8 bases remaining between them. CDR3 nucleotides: TGTGCCAGCAGCTTAGGGGGGGAGGAGCAGTTCTTC. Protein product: CASSLGGEEQFF.

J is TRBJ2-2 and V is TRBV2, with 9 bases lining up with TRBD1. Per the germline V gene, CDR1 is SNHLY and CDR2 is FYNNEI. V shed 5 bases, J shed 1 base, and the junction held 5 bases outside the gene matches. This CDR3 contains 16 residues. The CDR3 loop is CASSLQGAGNTGELFF. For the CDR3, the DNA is TGTGCCAGCAGTCTACAGGGGGCTGGGAACACCGGGGAGCTGTTTTTT.

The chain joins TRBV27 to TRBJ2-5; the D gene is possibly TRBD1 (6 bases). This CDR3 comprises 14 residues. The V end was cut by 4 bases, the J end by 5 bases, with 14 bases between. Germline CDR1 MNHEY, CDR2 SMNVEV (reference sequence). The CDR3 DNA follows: TGTGCCAGCAGTTCGCAACAGGGTTGGGAGACCCAGTACTTC. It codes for CASSSQQGWETQYF.

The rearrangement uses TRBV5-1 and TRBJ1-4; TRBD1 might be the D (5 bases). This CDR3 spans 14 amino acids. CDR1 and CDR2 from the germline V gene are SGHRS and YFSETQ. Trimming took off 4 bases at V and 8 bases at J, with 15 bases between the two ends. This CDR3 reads CASSAPEGNEKLFF. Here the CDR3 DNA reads TGCGCCAGCAGCGCACCCGAGGGGAACGAAAAACTGTTTTTT.

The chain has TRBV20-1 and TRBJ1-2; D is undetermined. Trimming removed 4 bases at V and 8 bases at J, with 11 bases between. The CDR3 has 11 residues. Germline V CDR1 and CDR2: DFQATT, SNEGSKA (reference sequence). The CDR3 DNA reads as TGCAGTGCTAAGGTTCGTTTCGGCTACACCTTC. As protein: CSAKVRFGYTF.

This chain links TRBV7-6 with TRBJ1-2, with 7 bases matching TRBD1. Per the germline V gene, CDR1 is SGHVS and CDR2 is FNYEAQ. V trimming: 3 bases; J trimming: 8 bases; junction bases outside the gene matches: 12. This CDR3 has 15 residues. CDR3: CASSFTSTGVEGYTF. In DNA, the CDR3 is TGTGCCAGCAGCTTTACCTCTACAGGGGTGGAGGGCTACACCTTC.

Written as DNA, the CDR3 is TGTGCCAGCAGTGGTGGACTGACCTATGGCTACACCTTC. It yields the protein CASSGGLTYGYTF. The rearrangement links TRBV6-4 to TRBJ1-2; no clear D gene. Germline V gene sequence: CDR1 MRHNA, CDR2 SNTAGT. Deletions cut 4 bases from V and 4 bases from J, with 10 bases between. The CDR3 is 13 residues long.

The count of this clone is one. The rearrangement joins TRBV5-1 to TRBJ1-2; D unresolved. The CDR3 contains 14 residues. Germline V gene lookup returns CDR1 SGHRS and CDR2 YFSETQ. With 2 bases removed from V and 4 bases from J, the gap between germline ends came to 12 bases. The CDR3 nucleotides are TGCGCCAGCAGCTTAGGCACGAACCTCTATGGCTACACCTTC. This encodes CASSLGTNLYGYTF.

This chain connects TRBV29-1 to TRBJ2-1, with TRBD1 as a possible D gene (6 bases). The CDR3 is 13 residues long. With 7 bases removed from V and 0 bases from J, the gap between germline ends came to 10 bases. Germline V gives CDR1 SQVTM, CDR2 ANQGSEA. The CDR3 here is CSGEDSSYNEQFF. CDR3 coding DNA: TGCAGCGGAGAGGACAGCTCCTACAATGAGCAGTTCTTC.

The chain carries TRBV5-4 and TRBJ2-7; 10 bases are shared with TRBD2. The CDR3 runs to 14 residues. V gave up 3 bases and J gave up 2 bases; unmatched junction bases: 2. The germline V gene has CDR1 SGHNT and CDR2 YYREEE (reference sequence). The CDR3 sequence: CASSSAGGPYEQYF. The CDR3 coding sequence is TGTGCCAGCAGCTCAGCGGGAGGGCCCTACGAGCAGTACTTC.

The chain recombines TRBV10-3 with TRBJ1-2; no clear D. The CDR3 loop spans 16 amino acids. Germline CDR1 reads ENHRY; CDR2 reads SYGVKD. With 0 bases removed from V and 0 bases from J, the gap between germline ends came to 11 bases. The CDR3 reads CAISESGMPSNYGYTF. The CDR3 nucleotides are TGTGCCATCAGTGAGTCGGGCATGCCCTCTAACTATGGCTACACCTTC.

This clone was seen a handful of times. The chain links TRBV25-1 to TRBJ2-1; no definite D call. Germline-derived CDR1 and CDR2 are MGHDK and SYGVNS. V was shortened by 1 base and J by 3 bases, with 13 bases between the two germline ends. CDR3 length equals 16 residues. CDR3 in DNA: TGTGCCAGCAGTGAATTGGACGGAGATCTCTACAATGAGCAGTTCTTC. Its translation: CASSELDGDLYNEQFF.

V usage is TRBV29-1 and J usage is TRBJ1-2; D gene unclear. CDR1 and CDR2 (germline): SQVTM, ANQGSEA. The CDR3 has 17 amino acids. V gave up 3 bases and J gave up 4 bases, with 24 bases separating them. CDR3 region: CSVDGRGRELGSYGYTF. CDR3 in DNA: TGCAGCGTTGACGGAAGAGGTCGGGAGTTGGGCTCCTATGGCTACACCTTC.